The TCR beta chain described here comes from a study of blood T cell repertoires in COVID-19. Repertoires were generated with immunoSEQ multiplex PCR, while TCRdb's copy carries only in-frame clones and drops some. The sample lists over 200,000 clones; 70% to 90% were seen once. Germline loops: CDR1 LNHDA, CDR2 SQIVND (reference sequence). The V gene end was trimmed by 3 bases and the J gene end by 3 bases; junction bases not matched to a gene: 7. This CDR3 is 15 amino acids long. Donors were grouped by their self-reported clinical history. The chain is built from TRBV19 and TRBJ1-2; 7 bases match TRBD1. Sequenced input: PBMCs or T cells enriched from blood (not recorded which). The clonotype was recovered from a man younger than 45 who had recovered from COVID-19. CDR3: CASSMTGRSHYGYTF. CDR3 bases: TGTGCCAGTAGTATGACAGGGAGGTCCCACTATGGCTACACCTTC.